This passage covers 14 T cell receptor beta chains from one sample sequenced in a study of molecular identifiers for immune sequencing clone quantification. TCRdb analysed the PCR reads with MiXCR anew, one entry per CDR3 protein. The sample has under 650,000 distinct CDR3 sequences; less than 20% are singletons. The sequencing sample was made of naive CD8+ T cells from blood, with Jurkat cell RNA spiked in. The subset here: FACS-sorted CD8+CD4-CCR7+CD45RA+ naive T cells. These receptors came from a human donor in good health. Some libraries in this study had Jurkat cell RNA spiked in.

This clonotype occurred many times. The chain recombines TRBV14 with TRBJ2-5; maybe TRBD1 (5 bases). Germline values: CDR1 SGHDN, CDR2 FVKESK. The V and J ends lost 4 bases and 2 bases respectively, with 14 bases between them. The CDR3 has 15 amino acids. The DNA of the CDR3 is TGTGCCAGCAGCCCTACGGCAGGGATGCAAGAGACCCAGTACTTC. Its translation: CASSPTAGMQETQYF.

Comment on this clonotype: Being one base from a much bigger clone, this may be a read error. This sequence joins TRBV7-9 and TRBJ2-3; the D is unclear. V lost 4 bases, J lost 3 bases, and 14 bases lay in between. Germline CDR1 reads SEHNR; CDR2 reads FQNEAQ (reference sequence). This CDR3 has 15 amino acids. The CDR3, as DNA: TGTGCCAGCAGCTGCGAACTAAAAGGGACAGATACGCAGTATTTT. It codes for CASSCELKGTDTQYF.

The chain uses TRBV5-4 and TRBJ2-7; D not resolved. The germline V gene encodes CDR1 SGHNT and CDR2 YYREEE (reference sequence). V gave up 1 base and J gave up 0 bases, with 11 bases separating them. This CDR3 spans 15 amino acids. The CDR3 DNA reads TGTGCCAGCAGCTTGTTTACAACGCCCTCCTACGAGCAGTACTTC. This sequence encodes CASSLFTTPSYEQYF. Full variable domain (outside the CDR3, taken from reference TRBV5-4 and TRBJ2-7): ETGVTQSPTHLIKTRGQQVTLRCSSQSGHNTVSWYQQALGQGPQFIFQYYREEENGRGNFPPRFSGLQFPNYSSELNVNALELDDSALYLCASSLFTTPSYEQYFGPGTRLTVT.

The table lists this clonotype with many counts. The V and J genes are TRBV19 and TRBJ1-5, with D possibly matching TRBD1 (5 bases). CDR1 is LNHDA, CDR2 SQIVND, per germline (reference sequence). Trimming shortened V by 3 bases and J by 1 base, and 13 bases separated the two germline ends. CDR3 length equals 16 residues. CDR3 bases: TGTGCCAGTAGTATGGGGACTCGGGGAAGCAATCAGCCCCAGCATTTT. This translates into CASSMGTRGSNQPQHF.

A few counts support this clonotype. This chain uses TRBV27 with TRBJ2-7; D gene uncertain. The germline gives CDR1 MNHEY, CDR2 SMNVEV (reference sequence). V was trimmed by 2 bases and J by 2 bases, leaving 7 bases between them. This CDR3 is built from 13 residues. The CDR3 here is CASSLTTAYEQYF. The CDR3 coding sequence is TGTGCCAGCAGTTTAACCACAGCCTACGAGCAGTACTTC.

This clonotype has just a few counts. The chain is built from TRBV9 and TRBJ2-1; 8 bases align to TRBD2. Germline values: CDR1 SGDLS, CDR2 YYNGEE. The trim removed 0 bases at V and 8 bases at J, leaving 10 bases unmatched. The CDR3 sequence is 16 residues long. DNA for the CDR3: TGTGCCAGCAGCGTAGGTGACGGGAGGGCTGCGGATGAGCAGTTCTTC. It specifies CASSVGDGRAADEQFF.

On this clonotype: A much larger clone differs by one base, so this may be a read error. The rearrangement uses TRBV24-1 and TRBJ2-5; the D call may be TRBD1 or TRBD2 (5 bases each). Germline CDR1 is KGHDR and CDR2 is SFDVKD. The V gene lost 11 bases and the J gene lost 7 bases, with 31 bases spanning the gap. The CDR3 runs 17 residues. The CDR3 nucleotides read TGTGCCATCCTAATACATGCAGGGAGATTAAAAGAAGTGACCCAGTACTTC. Its protein is CAILIHAGRLKEVTQYF.

There are many counts of this clonotype. This chain connects TRBV29-1 to TRBJ2-7; TRBD2 matches at 7 bases. The CDR3 is 11 residues long. The V gene's germline CDR1 is SQVTM and CDR2 ANQGSEA. The CDR3 loop reads CTAREGYEQYF. The CDR3 bases are TGCACCGCAAGGGAGGGGTACGAGCAGTACTTC.

This clonotype has at least ten counts. The chain joins TRBV28 to TRBJ1-2, with D hard to call. The CDR3 is 14 amino acids. Germline V gene sequence: CDR1 MDHEN, CDR2 SYDVKM. Between the trimmed V and J ends, which lost 10 bases and 2 bases, there was a span of 17 bases. CDR3: CATNNKTVNYGYTF. CDR3 nucleotide sequence: TGTGCCACCAACAATAAGACGGTGAACTATGGCTACACCTTC.

The chain combines TRBV15 with TRBJ2-1; weak D call: TRBD2 (6 bases). Between the trimmed V and J ends, which lost 1 base and 9 bases, there was a span of 16 bases. The CDR3 extends over 15 amino acids. CDR1 LNHNV and CDR2 YYDKDF come from the germline V gene (reference sequence). The CDR3 DNA reads as TGTGCCACCAGCAGAGTAGTGGGAGGCCCTAGTGAGCAGTTCTTC. It translates to CATSRVVGGPSEQFF.

At least ten counts were recorded for this clonotype. The chain recombines TRBV12-3 or TRBV12-4 with TRBJ2-3; 13 bases are shared with TRBD2. Unmatched junction bases numbered 14, after V lost 6 bases and J lost 2 bases. This CDR3 spans 19 amino acids. CDR3 sequence reads: CASRFLTFGTSGATDTQYF. The CDR3 DNA follows: TGTGCCAGCAGGTTCCTTACGTTCGGGACTAGCGGGGCCACAGATACGCAGTATTTT.

This clonotype has only a few counts. This chain connects TRBV27 to TRBJ2-5; possible D gene TRBD2, 7 bases. V was shortened by 7 bases and J by 5 bases, with 20 bases between the two germline ends. Germline loops: CDR1 MNHEY, CDR2 SMNVEV (reference sequence). The CDR3 extends over 15 amino acids. CDR3 bases: TGTGCCAGCAAGCGGGGAGGGGGGGCGGATGAGACCCAGTACTTC. Translation gives CASKRGGGADETQYF.

The V gene is TRBV7-9, the J gene TRBJ2-1; 7 bases match TRBD1. The CDR3 runs to 16 residues. Germline loops: CDR1 SEHNR, CDR2 FQNEAQ (reference sequence). Losses at the gene ends were 3 bases for V and 11 bases for J; bases not matched to a gene: 16. This CDR3 is CASSFNRDSGAIQQFF. The CDR3 nucleotides read TGTGCCAGCAGCTTTAACCGGGACAGTGGGGCCATACAGCAGTTCTTC.

The CDR3 spells CASTDWEAGELFF. As DNA, the CDR3 is TGTGCCAGCACTGATTGGGAAGCCGGGGAGCTGTTTTTT. V is TRBV6-2 or TRBV6-3 and J is TRBJ2-2; D gene unclear. Germline lookup yields CDR1 MNHEY and CDR2 SVGEGT. V dropped 7 bases and J dropped 6 bases, with 12 bases sitting between them. The CDR3 covers 13 residues.